These T cell receptor beta chains were read from a single sample in a study of blood T cell repertoires in COVID-19. Clones were read by immunoSEQ multiplex PCR, and TCRdb kept only the in-frame ones, dropping some. The table lists tens of thousands of clones, about 88% of them singletons, with 40% to 55% in the top ten. The sequenced sample was peripheral blood. The receptors shown here come from a human donor in a cohort sampled during active COVID-19. Both conserved end residues are part of each CDR3. Fields, in order: clone size, V gene, D gene, J gene, CDR3 protein, CDR3 DNA. D genes are given only for firm matches. Only some rows state a clone size, as once, few, many or a class for expanded clones.

>-|TRBV7-6|-|TRBJ1-3
CASSLTRASGNTIYF
TGTGCCAGCAGCTTAACCAGGGCGTCGGGAAACACCATATATTTT
>-|TRBV2|-|TRBJ2-7
CASTIEVGSYEQYF
TGTGCCAGTACCATAGAGGTCGGCAGCTACGAGCAGTACTTC
>-|TRBV2|TRBD1|TRBJ1-4
CASSLDRVNEKLFF
TGTGCCAGCAGCCTAGACAGGGTTAATGAAAAACTGTTTTTT
>-|TRBV7-3|-|TRBJ2-7
CASSPFSSSGEQYF
TGTGCCAGCAGCCCCTTTTCTTCATCGGGTGAGCAGTACTTC
>-|TRBV30|TRBD2|TRBJ2-3
CAWQRASGGATDTQYF
TGTGCCTGGCAACGCGCTAGCGGGGGGGCTACAGATACGCAGTATTTT
>-|TRBV24-1|-|TRBJ2-1
CATSVSGPSYNEQFF
TGTGCCACCAGTGTCAGCGGCCCCTCCTACAATGAGCAGTTCTTC
>-|TRBV19|TRBD1|TRBJ2-1
CASRGTGTLAEQFF
TGTGCCAGTAGGGGGACAGGCACCTTGGCTGAGCAGTTCTTC
>-|TRBV6-1|-|TRBJ2-1
CASSEALARRYNEQFF
TGTGCCAGCAGTGAAGCACTGGCAAGGAGGTACAATGAGCAGTTCTTC
>-|TRBV5-4|TRBD2|TRBJ2-1
CASSRGAGGGNEQFF
TGTGCCAGCAGCCGGGGAGCGGGAGGGGGTAATGAGCAGTTCTTC
>few|TRBV28|TRBD1|TRBJ1-5
CASSLQGAHNQPQHF
TGTGCCAGCAGTCTACAGGGGGCTCACAATCAGCCCCAGCATTTT
>-|TRBV5-5|-|TRBJ1-2
CASSLDRDGYTF
TGTGCCAGCAGCTTGGACAGGGATGGCTACACCTTC
>-|TRBV5-1|-|TRBJ2-7
CASSLAGQPLYEQYF
TGCGCCAGCAGCTTGGCGGGACAACCCCTCTACGAGCAGTACTTC
>-|TRBV10-3|-|TRBJ2-3
CAISERGSTDTQYF
TGTGCCATCAGTGAGAGGGGTTCTACAGATACGCAGTATTTT
>-|TRBV4-3|-|TRBJ2-7
CASSYSFQAYEQYF
TGCGCCAGCAGCTACAGTTTTCAAGCCTACGAGCAGTACTTC
>-|TRBV3-1/TRBV3-2|TRBD1|TRBJ2-2
CASSQATGSGTGELFF
TGTGCCAGCAGCCAGGCGACAGGGTCGGGCACCGGGGAGCTGTTTTTT
>-|TRBV6-5|TRBD2|TRBJ2-5
CASSYSGGGQETQYF
TGTGCCAGCAGTTACTCGGGCGGGGGACAAGAGACCCAGTACTTC
>-|TRBV27|TRBD2|TRBJ2-1
CASSKTSGGLGSAPYNEQFF
TGTGCCAGCAGTAAAACTAGCGGGGGGTTAGGATCGGCTCCCTACAATGAGCAGTTCTTC
>-|TRBV7-8|-|TRBJ1-1
CASSLLEEAFF
TGTGCCAGCAGCTTACTTGAGGAAGCTTTCTTT
>-|TRBV28|TRBD1|TRBJ1-6
CASTPSPGGRSPLHF
TGTGCCAGCACCCCTAGCCCAGGGGGCCGTTCACCCCTCCACTTT
>-|TRBV7-8|TRBD1|TRBJ1-2
CASSRGEGTANYGYTF
TGTGCCAGCAGCAGGGGGGAAGGGACAGCTAACTATGGCTACACCTTC
>-|TRBV27|-|TRBJ2-1
CASSFLLADSYNEQFF
TGTGCCAGCAGTTTTCTCCTAGCCGACTCCTACAATGAGCAGTTCTTC
>-|TRBV2|-|TRBJ1-1
CASLRVLNTEAFF
TGTGCCAGCCTCCGGGTCCTGAACACTGAAGCTTTCTTT
>once|TRBV9|TRBD2|TRBJ2-1
CASSVGSSGKYNEQFF
TGTGCCAGCAGCGTAGGTTCTAGCGGGAAGTACAATGAGCAGTTCTTC
>-|TRBV7-8|-|TRBJ2-3
CASSLGLAASQDTQYF
TGTGCCAGCAGCTTAGGTTTAGCGGCCTCACAGGATACGCAGTATTTT
>-|TRBV7-2|-|TRBJ1-3
CASSRDRSSPRNTIYF
TGTGCCAGCAGCCGTGACAGGTCCTCACCTCGAAACACCATATATTTT
>-|TRBV3-1/TRBV3-2|-|TRBJ2-5
CASSQRGGEETQYF
TGTGCCAGCAGCCAAAGGGGGGGGGAAGAGACCCAGTACTTC
>-|TRBV7-6|TRBD1|TRBJ2-1
CASSPPRGQGNNEQFF
TGTGCCAGCAGCCCACCCCGAGGACAGGGAAACAATGAGCAGTTCTTC
>-|TRBV5-1|TRBD1|TRBJ1-4
CASSLAGTGSEKLFF
TGCGCCAGCAGCTTGGCTGGGACAGGTTCTGAAAAACTGTTTTTT
>-|TRBV7-2|TRBD1|TRBJ1-1
CASTGQPNTEAFF
TGTGCCAGTACGGGACAGCCAAACACTGAAGCTTTCTTT
>-|TRBV2|TRBD2|TRBJ2-1
CASSLAGIIDEQFF
TGTGCCAGCAGTCTAGCGGGAATTATCGATGAGCAGTTCTTC
>-|TRBV19|TRBD2|TRBJ2-1
CASSILAGGPGEQFF
TGTGCCAGTAGTATATTGGCGGGGGGGCCCGGGGAGCAGTTCTTC
>-|TRBV19|-|TRBJ1-1
CASSIGGVNTEAFF
TGTGCCAGTAGTATCGGAGGGGTGAACACTGAAGCTTTCTTT
>-|TRBV6-6|-|TRBJ1-3
CASSYFGSGNTIYF
TGTGCCAGCAGTTACTTCGGCTCTGGAAACACCATATATTTT
>-|TRBV9|-|TRBJ1-1
CASSSSTEAFF
TGTGCCAGCAGCTCCAGCACTGAAGCTTTCTTT
>-|TRBV7-3|-|TRBJ2-2
CASSPLSAGELFF
TGTGCCAGCAGCCCGTTATCGGCCGGGGAGCTGTTTTTT
>-|TRBV4-1|-|TRBJ1-1
CASSQDSAGARTEAFF
TGCGCCAGCAGCCAAGATTCTGCGGGGGCGAGGACTGAAGCTTTCTTT
>-|TRBV19|-|TRBJ2-4
CASRPDAVGGGKNIQYF
TGTGCCAGTAGACCTGACGCCGTCGGGGGAGGCAAAAACATTCAGTACTTC
>-|TRBV7-2|TRBD2|TRBJ2-5
CASSLLAGETQYF
TGTGCCAGCAGCTTATTAGCGGGGGAGACCCAGTACTTC
>once|TRBV19|-|TRBJ2-2
CASSETMNTGELFF
TGTGCCAGTAGTGAGACAATGAACACCGGGGAGCTGTTTTTT
>-|TRBV2|TRBD1|TRBJ2-7
CANTKAQGAKEQYF
TGTGCCAACACCAAGGCACAGGGGGCGAAGGAGCAGTACTTC
>-|TRBV24-1|TRBD2|TRBJ2-3
CATSGLLAGGDTQYF
TGTGCCACCAGTGGTTTGCTAGCGGGGGGAGATACGCAGTATTTT
>-|TRBV6-5|TRBD1|TRBJ1-4
CASSSDRGRTNEKLFF
TGTGCCAGCAGTTCGGACAGGGGGCGGACTAATGAAAAACTGTTTTTT
>-|TRBV6-6|TRBD1|TRBJ1-3
CASSLMGQGAPNSGNTIYF
TGTGCCAGCAGTCTTATGGGACAGGGGGCACCAAATTCTGGAAACACCATATATTTT